The TCR beta chain under discussion was sequenced for a study of cytomegalovirus exposure and HLA in healthy donors. Study results and caveats: Cytomegalovirus-associated status was assigned to some 180 TCR beta chains. HLA alleles were associated with some 17,000 TCR beta sequences in a later analysis at 0.05 false discovery rate. Immune exposure data for these donors was limited to CMV serostatus.

On this clone itself: Its target is not known.

Use of 60 Vbeta and 13 Jbeta primers characterized the PCR. Assay used: immunoSEQ multiplex PCR; TCRdb lists only in-frame clones, some missing. The profile shows about 96,000 clones, approximately 74% of them singletons. This clonotype originated in a female donor in good health and CMV-seropositive. Input material: PBMCs.

In DNA form, the CDR3 reads TGTGCCTGGAGTACCGGGACAAGGGGCGGAAATGAGCAGTTCTTC. It yields the protein CAWSTGTRGGNEQFF. This sequence joins TRBV30 and TRBJ2-1, with D possibly matching TRBD1 (6 bases). From germline, CDR1 is GTSNPN and CDR2 SVGIG (reference sequence). The CDR3 is 15 residues long. The ends were cut back, 2 bases at V and 7 bases at J, with 18 bases in the middle.